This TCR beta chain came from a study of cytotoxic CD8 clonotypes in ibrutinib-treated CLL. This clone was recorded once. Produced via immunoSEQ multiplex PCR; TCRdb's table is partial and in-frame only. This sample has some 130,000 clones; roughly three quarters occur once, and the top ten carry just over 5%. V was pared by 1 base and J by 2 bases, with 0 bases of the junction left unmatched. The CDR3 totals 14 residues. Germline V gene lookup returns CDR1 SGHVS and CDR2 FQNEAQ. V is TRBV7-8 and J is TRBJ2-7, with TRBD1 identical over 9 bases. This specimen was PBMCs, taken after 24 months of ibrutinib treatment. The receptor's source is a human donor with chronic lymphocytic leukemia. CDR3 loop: CASSLGTGAYEQYF. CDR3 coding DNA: TGTGCCAGCAGCTTAGGGACAGGGGCCTACGAGCAGTACTTC.